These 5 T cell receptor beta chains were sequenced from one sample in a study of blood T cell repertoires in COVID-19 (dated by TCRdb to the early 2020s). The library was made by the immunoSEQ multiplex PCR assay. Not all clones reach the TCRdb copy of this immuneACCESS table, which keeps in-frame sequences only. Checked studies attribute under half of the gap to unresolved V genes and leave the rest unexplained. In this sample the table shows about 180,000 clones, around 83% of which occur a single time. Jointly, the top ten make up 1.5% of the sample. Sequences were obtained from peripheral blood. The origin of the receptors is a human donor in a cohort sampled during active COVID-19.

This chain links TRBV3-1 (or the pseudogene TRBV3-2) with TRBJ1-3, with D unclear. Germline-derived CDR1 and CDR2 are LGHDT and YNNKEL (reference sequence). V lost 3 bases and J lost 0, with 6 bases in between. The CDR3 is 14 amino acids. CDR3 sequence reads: CASSQGLSGNTIYF. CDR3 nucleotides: TGTGCCAGCAGCCAGGGCCTCTCTGGAAACACCATATATTTT.

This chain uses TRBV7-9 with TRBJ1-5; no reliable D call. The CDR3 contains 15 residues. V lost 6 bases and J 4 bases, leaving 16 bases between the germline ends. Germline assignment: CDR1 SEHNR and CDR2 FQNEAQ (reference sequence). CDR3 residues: CASRPDLSPNQPQHF. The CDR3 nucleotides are TGTGCCAGCAGACCAGACTTGAGTCCAAATCAGCCCCAGCATTTT.

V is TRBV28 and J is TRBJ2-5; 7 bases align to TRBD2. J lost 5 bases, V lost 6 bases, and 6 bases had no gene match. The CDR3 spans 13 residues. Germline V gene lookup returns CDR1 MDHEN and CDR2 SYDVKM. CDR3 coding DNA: TGTGCCAGCAGGCCGACTAGCCCCGAGACCCAGTACTTC. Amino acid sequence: CASRPTSPETQYF. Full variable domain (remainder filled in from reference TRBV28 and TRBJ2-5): DVKVTQSSRYLVKRTGEKVFLECVQDMDHENMFWYRQDPGLGLRLIYFSYDVKMKEKGDIPEGYSVSREKKERFSLILESASTNQTSMYLCASRPTSPETQYFGPGTRLLVL.

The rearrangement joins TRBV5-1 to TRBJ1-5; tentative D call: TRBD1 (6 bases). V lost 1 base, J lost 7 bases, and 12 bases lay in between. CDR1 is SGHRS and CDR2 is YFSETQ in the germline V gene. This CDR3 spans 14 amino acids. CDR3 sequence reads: CASSLLAGEQPQHF. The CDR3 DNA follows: TGCGCCAGCAGCTTGCTGGCAGGGGAACAGCCCCAGCATTTT.

The CDR3 nucleotides are TGCGCCAGCAGCCAAGGGGTGACTAGCGGGGGCCACAATGAGCAGTTCTTC. This codes for CASSQGVTSGGHNEQFF. The rearrangement uses TRBV4-1 and TRBJ2-1, with 12 bases lining up with TRBD2. There are 17 residues in the CDR3. Germline CDR1 is MGHRA and CDR2 is YSYEKL. J lost 5 bases, V lost 1 base, and 6 bases had no gene match.